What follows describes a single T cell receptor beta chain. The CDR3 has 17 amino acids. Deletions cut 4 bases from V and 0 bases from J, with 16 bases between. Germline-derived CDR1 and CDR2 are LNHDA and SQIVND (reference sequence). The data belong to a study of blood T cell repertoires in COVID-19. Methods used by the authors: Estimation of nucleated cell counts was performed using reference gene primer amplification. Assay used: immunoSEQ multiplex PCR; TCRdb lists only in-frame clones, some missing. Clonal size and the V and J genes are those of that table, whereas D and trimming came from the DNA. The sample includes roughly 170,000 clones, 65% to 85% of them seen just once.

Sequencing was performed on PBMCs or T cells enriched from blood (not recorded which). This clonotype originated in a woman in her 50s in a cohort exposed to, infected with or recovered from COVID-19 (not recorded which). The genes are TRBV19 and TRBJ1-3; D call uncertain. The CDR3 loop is CASSTQLEEDSGNTIYF. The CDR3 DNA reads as TGTGCCAGTAGTACCCAATTGGAGGAAGACTCTGGAAACACCATATATTTT.